These 11 T cell receptor beta chains came from one sample sequenced in a study of liver allograft versus peripheral blood T cells. Study overall: The authors compared T cell receptor repertoires in transplanted livers with recipients' peripheral blood repertoires.

In TCRdb, the reads were re-called with MiXCR into one record per CDR3 protein. The table has several thousand distinct CDR3 sequences, roughly a fifth seen once. These receptors originate from a human patient who had a liver transplant. The graft donor may account for some of the T cells.

This rearrangement joins TRBV6-1 to TRBJ2-3; 7 positions match TRBD1. Germline V gene data show CDR1 as MNHNS and CDR2 as SASEGT. This CDR3 spans 10 amino acids. V dropped 4 bases and J dropped 13; count of bases not matched to a gene: 2. CDR3 nucleotide sequence: TGTGCCAGCAGTGGTACAGGGGAGTATTTT. It translates to CASSGTGEYF.

This clonotype is categorized as medium-sized. This sequence joins TRBV2 and TRBJ1-4; TRBD1 agrees at 8 bases. Trimming cost V 7 bases and J 2 bases; bases outside gene matches: 6. The V gene's germline CDR1 is SNHLY and CDR2 FYNNEI. There are 15 residues in the CDR3. Here the CDR3 reads CASMPGGDTNEKLFF. The DNA for the CDR3 is TGTGCCAGCATGCCAGGGGGCGACACTAATGAAAAACTGTTTTTT.

This clonotype was seen more than once but under ten times. The V call is TRBV2, the J call TRBJ2-7, with no clear D. Germline-derived CDR1 and CDR2 are SNHLY and FYNNEI. CDR3 length: 14 amino acids. The V and J ends lost 6 bases and 3 bases respectively, with 15 bases between them. The chain's CDR3 is CASSDNLSFYEQYF. The CDR3 region has the DNA TGTGCCAGCAGCGATAACCTTTCCTTCTACGAGCAGTACTTC.

A note on this clonotype: This likely stems from a read error, as it lies one base from a far larger clone. This CDR3 is missing its conserved last phenylalanine or tryptophan, likely due to a read error. The V call is TRBV6-1, the J call TRBJ1-2; D is unresolved. This CDR3 is built from 13 residues. Germline V lookup: CDR1 MNHNS, CDR2 SASEGT. The V end was cut by 7 bases, the J end by 2 bases, with 11 bases between. The CDR3 protein is CASNSHGNYGYTS. The CDR3 nucleotides are TGTGCCAGCAACTCCCACGGCAACTATGGCTACACCTCC.

The table lists this clonotype with many counts. The gene calls are TRBV20-1 and TRBJ2-7, with 11 bases fitting TRBD1. The CDR3 extends over 14 amino acids. The V gene's germline CDR1 is DFQATT and CDR2 SNEGSKA (reference sequence). J was trimmed by 7 bases and V by 5 bases; bases with no gene match: 10. CDR3 amino acids: CSAPTGTGGREQYF. Here the CDR3 DNA reads TGCAGTGCTCCAACCGGGACAGGGGGTCGAGAGCAGTACTTC.

This clonotype is categorized as medium-sized. The V call is TRBV25-1, the J call TRBJ1-2; 7 bases match TRBD1. The CDR3 loop spans 14 amino acids. Losses at the gene ends were 2 bases for V and 2 bases for J; bases not matched to a gene: 2. The germline V gene encodes CDR1 MGHDK and CDR2 SYGVNS. CDR3 sequence reads: CASSEGGGNYGYTF. The CDR3 bases are TGTGCCAGCAGTGAAGGAGGGGGCAACTATGGCTACACCTTC.

The chain uses TRBV12-3 or TRBV12-4 and TRBJ2-5; the match to TRBD1 covers 7 bases. V was clipped by 10 bases and J by 4 bases; unmatched bases: 12. The CDR3 runs 14 residues. The CDR3 spells CATRSGTAIETQYF. In DNA form, the CDR3 reads TGTGCCACCAGATCCGGGACAGCAATAGAGACCCAGTACTTC.

Relative to its sample, this clonotype is medium-sized. V usage is TRBV12-3 or TRBV12-4 and J usage is TRBJ2-7, with D perhaps TRBD2 (7 bases). This CDR3 has 16 residues. The V end lost 5 bases, the J end lost 2 bases, and 19 bases lay between the germline ends. The CDR3 protein is CASSPPPGRGAYEQYF. CDR3 in DNA: TGTGCCAGCAGTCCCCCCCCTGGGAGGGGGGCCTACGAGCAGTACTTC.

The chain uses TRBV7-3 and TRBJ2-1; tentatively, D is TRBD1 or TRBD2 (5 bases each). The CDR3 has 15 residues. Germline V gives CDR1 SGHTA, CDR2 FQGTGA. V dropped 7 bases and J dropped 3 bases, with 16 bases sitting between them. This CDR3 reads CASTTGAGHYNEQFF. The DNA for the CDR3 is TGTGCCAGCACCACTGGGGCGGGCCACTACAATGAGCAGTTCTTC. Full variable domain (rest looked up from reference TRBV7-3 and TRBJ2-1): GAGVSQTPSNKVTEKGKYVELRCDPISGHTALYWYRQSLGQGPEFLIYFQGTGAADDSGLPNDRFFAVRPEGSVSTLKIQRTERGDSAVYLCASTTGAGHYNEQFFGPGTRLTVL.

This chain connects TRBV28 to TRBJ1-2; D perhaps matches TRBD1 (6 bases). CDR1 is MDHEN and CDR2 is SYDVKM in the germline V gene. With 5 bases removed from V and 6 bases from J, the gap between germline ends came to 10 bases. The CDR3 covers 12 residues. CDR3 in DNA: TGTGCCAGCAGTCGGACAGTAAATGGCTACACCTTC. Residues: CASSRTVNGYTF.

This clonotype is medium-sized (0.01 to 0.1%) within its sample. The chain is built from TRBV11-1 and TRBJ2-1, with a possible D match to TRBD2 (5 bases). The germline V gene has CDR1 SGHAT and CDR2 FQDESV (reference sequence). Trimming took 3 bases from V and 8 from J, leaving 14 bases between them. This CDR3 is built from 14 residues. In nucleotides, the CDR3 is TGTGCCAGCAGCTTTGCGGGCTACACGTATGAGCAGTTCTTC. It specifies CASSFAGYTYEQFF.